In its sample, the clone carrying this T cell receptor beta chain was seen a few times. Its specificity is unknown. The genes and germline here are from mouse. From the germline J gene comes the end of the CDR3, since the read stops 1 residue before it. Libraries were prepared by immunoSEQ multiplex PCR; TCRdb keeps only in-frame clonotypes and omits some of them. Of roughly 45,000 clones in the sample, roughly four fifths were seen once. This sample is part of a study of tissue T cells after allogeneic stem cell transplantation. Study-wide results and caveats: Which tissue TCRs were alloreactive or antigen-specific was not determined. Some clones might be persisting host cells. Motif-based clustering found tissue-specific repertoire signatures shared across patients, though few clones were shared. Sampling depth was limited, and the cohort was small and clinically varied. Blood and spleen captured only part of the tissue TCR repertoire.

Looked up from germline, CDR1 is SQVVS and CDR2 is ANEGSEA. The CDR3 length is 13 residues. V lost 3 bases and J lost 2; bases outside the gene matches: 1. The clonotype was recovered from a pool of C57BL/6 mice in good health. Sequencing was performed on sorted cells pooled from one or two spleens. The rearrangement joins TRBV30 to TRBJ1-3; 7 nucleotides agree with TRBD1. The covered CDR3 bases are TGTAGTTCTAGCCAGGGGGCTGGAAATACGCTCTAT. Translated, it gives CSSSQGAGNTLY. The entire CDR3 protein is CSSSQGAGNTLYF. The full variable domain, with the rest looked up from reference TRBV30 and TRBJ1-3, is SVLLYQKPNRDICQSGTSLKIQCVADSQVVSMFWYQQFQEQSLMLMATANEGSEATYESGFTKDKFPISRPNLTFSTLTVNNARPGDSSIYFCSSSQGAGNTLYFGEGSRLIVV.